The 2 T cell receptor beta chains below were found in one sample sequenced in a study of blood T cell repertoires in COVID-19. Repertoires were generated with immunoSEQ multiplex PCR, while TCRdb's copy carries only in-frame clones and drops some. Of 380,000 or so clones listed, roughly 90% were seen once; the top ten hold around 0.95%. Sequenced material: PBMCs or T cells enriched from blood (not recorded which). Receptors originate from a young woman with acute COVID-19.

CDR3 DNA sequence: TGCGCCAGCAGCTTGTCTATCACTAGCTCTGCAGAGACCCAGTACTTC. Protein sequence: CASSLSITSSAETQYF. This chain joins TRBV5-1 and TRBJ2-5, with D perhaps TRBD2 (6 bases). The length of the CDR3 is 16 residues. From germline, CDR1 is SGHRS and CDR2 YFSETQ. Trimming cost V 1 base and J 4 bases, with 17 bases left between them.

The gene calls are TRBV5-5 and TRBJ2-7, with 8 bases aligning to TRBD2. Per germline, CDR1 SGHKS and CDR2 YYEKEE (reference sequence). V lost 0 bases to trimming and J lost 3 bases; unmatched junction nucleotides: 2. The CDR3 consists of 14 residues. CDR3 nucleotides: TGTGCCAGCAGCTTGGTCGGGGGGGGCTACGAGCAGTACTTC. Amino acid sequence: CASSLVGGGYEQYF.